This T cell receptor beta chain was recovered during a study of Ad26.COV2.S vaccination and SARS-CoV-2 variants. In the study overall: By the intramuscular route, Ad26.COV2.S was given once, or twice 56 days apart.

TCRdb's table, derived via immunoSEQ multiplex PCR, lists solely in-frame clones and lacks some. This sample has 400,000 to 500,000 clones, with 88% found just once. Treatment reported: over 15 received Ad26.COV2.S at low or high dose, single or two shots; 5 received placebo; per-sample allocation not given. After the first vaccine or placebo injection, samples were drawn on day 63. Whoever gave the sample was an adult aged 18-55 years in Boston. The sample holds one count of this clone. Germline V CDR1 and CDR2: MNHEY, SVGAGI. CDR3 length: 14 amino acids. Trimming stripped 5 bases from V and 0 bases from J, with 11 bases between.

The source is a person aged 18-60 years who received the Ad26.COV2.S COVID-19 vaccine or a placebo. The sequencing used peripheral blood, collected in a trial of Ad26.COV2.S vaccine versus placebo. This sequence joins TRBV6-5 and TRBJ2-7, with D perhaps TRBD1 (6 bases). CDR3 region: CASSRTASSYEQYF. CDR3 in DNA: TGTGCCAGCAGTAGGACAGCGAGCTCCTACGAGCAGTACTTC.